The source of this T cell receptor beta chain is a study of early T cells in non-severe SARS-CoV-2 infection. Across the whole study: Sequencing of unsorted whole blood was done on bulk RNA, leaving chains unpaired. Findings of the study overall: Using VDJdb, the matching emphasized anti-spike CD8 responses while missing private and CD4 specificities.

In regard to this clonotype: Its antigen is still unknown.

Germline V lookup: CDR1 SQVTM, CDR2 ANQGSEA. V shed 0 bases and J 2 bases; nucleotides not matched to a gene: 10. The CDR3 consists of 16 residues. In the library, individual cDNA molecules carried attached unique molecular identifiers. TCRdb analysed the 5' RACE reads with MiXCR anew, one entry per CDR3 protein. The data contain about 42,000 distinct CDR3 sequences, around 6.9% of them seen just once; the ten biggest clones take up 4% to 5.5%. J is TRBJ2-7 and V is TRBV29-1, with 7 bases fitting TRBD1. The sequence was collected from an adult who was a healthcare worker with PCR-confirmed SARS-CoV-2 infection or an uninfected control (not recorded which). Material for sequencing was whole blood. DNA for the CDR3: TGCAGCGTTGAAGACCCCCTCGGGACAGAGACCTACGAGCAGTACTTC. Its protein product is CSVEDPLGTETYEQYF.